This T cell receptor beta chain came from a study of T cells in Graves' hyperthyroidism and ophthalmopathy. Concerning this clonotype itself: Its antigen is unknown. This may arise from a read error, as a much more abundant clone is one base away.

General study findings and limits: Ophthalmopathy was identified by the model a median around 5.9 months ahead of onset.

This CDR3 has 10 residues. The V gene's germline CDR1 is MNHNS and CDR2 SASEGT. V was pared by 7 bases and J by 4 bases, with 3 bases between. Amplification yielded TCR beta CDR3 regions, with RNA transcripts as the source. First-round RT-PCR of the TCR CDR3 relied on the HTBI primer set. TCRdb used MiXCR to reprocess the multiplex PCR reads, holding one entry per CDR3 protein. The table includes about 570,000 distinct CDR3 sequences, 14% detected once. The sequencing input was blood. The clonotype comes from a woman aged 40 to 50 with Graves' hyperthyroidism. The chain has TRBV6-1 and TRBJ2-3; D gene ambiguous. CDR3 nucleotide sequence: TGTGCCAGCATTGCAGATACGCAGTATTTT. This gives the protein CASIADTQYF.